The 10 T cell receptor beta chains below all came from one sample that was sequenced in a study of CD8+ T cells in alopecia areata. Sequencing templates came from extracted RNA that was reverse transcribed into cDNA. The data were produced by immunoSEQ multiplex PCR, yet TCRdb's version contains in-frame clones alone and is incomplete. This sample yields 75,000 to 100,000 clones, of which around 70% are seen a single time; roughly 17% belongs to the top ten. Treatment noted: oral pan-JAK inhibitor, 5-10 mg twice daily. The sample was CD8+ T cells sorted from blood, taken at week 44, from a patient treated with tofacitinib. These TCRs come from a human donor with alopecia areata.

Turning to this clone: Other DNA sequences from this sample encode an identical CDR3 as well. This rearrangement joins TRBV4-3 to TRBJ2-7, with 9 bases fitting TRBD1. This CDR3 contains 15 residues. Germline trimming cut 4 bases from V and 1 base from J; bases unmatched to any gene: 5. Germline values: CDR1 LGHNA, CDR2 YSLEER. CDR3 nucleotide sequence: TGCGCCAGCAGCCCCGGGACAGGGTCTTCCTACGAGCAGTACTTC. It yields the protein CASSPGTGSSYEQYF.

This chain uses TRBV14 with TRBJ2-3; D may correspond to TRBD1 or TRBD2 (5 bases each). The germline gives CDR1 SGHDN, CDR2 FVKESK. The V end lost 3 bases, the J end lost 3 bases, and 19 bases lay between the germline ends. The CDR3 sequence is 17 residues long. The CDR3 loop is CASSHYPGPWGTDTQYF. The CDR3 DNA sequence: TGTGCCAGCAGCCACTATCCGGGACCCTGGGGGACAGATACGCAGTATTTT.

The rearrangement joins TRBV5-1 to TRBJ1-5; 9 nucleotides agree with TRBD1. Germline lookup yields CDR1 SGHRS and CDR2 YFSETQ. The length of the CDR3 is 17 residues. Unmatched junction bases numbered 8, after V lost 0 bases and J lost 4 bases. Here the CDR3 reads CASSLVGLGQGNQPQHF. Here the CDR3 DNA reads TGCGCCAGCAGCTTGGTAGGTCTTGGACAGGGGAATCAGCCCCAGCATTTT.

The CDR3 region has the DNA TGTGCCAGCAGCCTACACGCTAACTATGGCTACACCTTC. It encodes CASSLHANYGYTF. V is TRBV6-5 and J is TRBJ1-2; D is undetermined. The germline V gene encodes CDR1 MNHEY and CDR2 SVGAGI. This CDR3 is 13 amino acids long. V dropped 6 bases and J dropped 0 bases, with 8 bases sitting between them.

V gene TRBV29-1 combines with J gene TRBJ2-3, with 10 bases identical to TRBD1. The CDR3 is 15 residues long. V lost 6 bases and J lost 4; bases outside the gene matches: 10. Per germline, CDR1 SQVTM and CDR2 ANQGSEA. The CDR3 DNA reads TGCAGCGTACATGGGGGACAGGGGAAGCCAGATACGCAGTATTTT. Translated: CSVHGGQGKPDTQYF.

The V call is TRBV4-1, the J call TRBJ2-7; no clear D. Trimming removed 0 bases from V and 4 bases from J, with 7 bases in between. CDR1 is MGHRA and CDR2 is YSYEKL in the germline V gene. This CDR3 has 13 amino acids. CDR3 in DNA: TGCGCCAGCAGCCAAGATGTTGGGTACGAGCAGTACTTC. This encodes CASSQDVGYEQYF.

A single count supports this clone. The chain has TRBV4-3 and TRBJ2-3, with D possibly being TRBD2 (5 bases). CDR3 length: 14 residues. The germline CDR1 and CDR2 sequences are LGHNA and YSLEER. V dropped 4 bases and J dropped 5 bases, with 13 bases sitting between them. The CDR3: CASSPRGGIDTQYF. The CDR3 DNA is TGCGCCAGCAGCCCACGGGGTGGGATAGATACGCAGTATTTT.

The CDR3 sequence: CASSLDRVYGYTF. The DNA of the CDR3 is TGTGCCAGCAGCTTGGACAGGGTATATGGCTACACCTTC. V gene TRBV7-8 combines with J gene TRBJ1-2, with 8 bases lining up with TRBD1. Germline V gives CDR1 SGHVS, CDR2 FQNEAQ. J gave up 5 bases and V 3 bases, and 2 bases lay outside the gene matches. The CDR3 has 13 residues.

The V and J genes are TRBV29-1 and TRBJ1-2; D is uncertain. The germline V gene encodes CDR1 SQVTM and CDR2 ANQGSEA. V was shortened by 4 bases and J by 8 bases, with 20 bases between the two germline ends. The CDR3 consists of 14 residues. In DNA, the CDR3 is TGCAGCGTTGTCTGGGGTCGTCCGGCCAGCGGCTACACCTTC. It codes for CSVVWGRPASGYTF.

The chain links TRBV7-6 to TRBJ2-3, with 8 bases aligning to TRBD2. Unmatched junction bases numbered 5, after V lost 2 bases and J lost 4 bases. The CDR3 covers 15 residues. CDR1 is SGHVS and CDR2 is FNYEAQ in the germline V gene. The CDR3 here is CASSLNGGGPDTQYF. The CDR3 coding sequence is TGTGCCAGCAGCTTAAACGGGGGGGGCCCAGATACGCAGTATTTT.